This TCR beta chain was recorded in a study of blood T cell repertoires in COVID-19 (TCRdb year 2020). At the level of the whole study: Samples covering the acute and convalescent phases of COVID-19 were provided by collaborators in the United States, Italy and Spain. Nearly every sample came with metadata listing a de-identified subject ID, COVID-19 status, age in years and sex. The dataset comprised deeply sampled blood TCRbeta repertoires from subjects exposed to, actively infected with, or recovered from COVID-19. The samples were drawn from two sources: the first 160 participants of the ongoing ImmuneRACE study, and 1,200 or so subjects contributed by 6 global collaborators. Where available, HLA class I and class II types were obtained from metadata supplied by the sample provider rather than from assay-based typing. The repertoires were released in a freely available public database intended as a resource for research on the immune response to SARS-CoV-2. The prospective study material was composed of cDNA or gDNA derived from T cells, B-cell-depleted T cells, or PBMCs.

Notes on this clone: What antigen it recognizes has not been identified. The sample holds no much larger clone one base away, and base qualities are not on file.

General findings and caveats noted by the study authors: The quantity of clinical and demographic metadata differed by source and by participant and was supplied without curation.

The immunoSEQ Assay, a bias-controlled multiplex PCR, was used to amplify TCRbeta CDR3 regions from genomic DNA. On the study's bioinformatics: The number of nucleated cells in each sample was estimated from the amplification of reference gene primers within the assay. Sequence reads were collapsed and filtered to measure the absolute abundance of every unique TCRbeta CDR3 rearrangement. For each sample, productive Simpson clonality was calculated as the square root of Simpson's diversity index over productive rearrangements. TCRdb took this table from immuneACCESS and kept in-frame rearrangements with V and J called. Such tables lack part of the clones; where checked against another copy, unresolved V genes explain under half of the gap, and the rest is unexplained. V, J and clone size were drawn from that table, and D and trimming were deduced from the DNA. A total of around 210,000 clones appear in this sample, 85% of them only once. Jointly, the top ten make up 5% to 6.5% of the sample.

CDR1 MNHEY and CDR2 SVGEGT are derived from the germline V gene. The CDR3 has 17 amino acids, counting the end cysteine and phenylalanine. The read is trimmed to its CDR3 DNA, 51 bases read in frame from base 1. From V the trimming removes 5 bases and from J it removes 6 bases, while the gene matches leave 10 bases of the junction unaccounted for. One collaborating source in Seattle enrolled patients during active infection and followed them longitudinally through the course of disease. Collaborating institutions collected whole blood in K2EDTA tubes following their own protocols. For TCRbeta analysis, collaborators shipped samples in one of three forms: frozen whole blood, isolated PBMCs, or DNA extracted from either of those sample types.

The V and J segments used are TRBV6-2 or TRBV6-3 and TRBJ2-3; 14 of the junction bases match TRBD2. Sequencing was done on a sample of peripheral blood. The TCR sequence derives from a man aged 45-60 years with COVID-19, enrolled during active disease. The encoded CDR3 is CASSARTSGGTSDTQYF. The nucleotide sequence reads as follows: TGTGCCAGCAGTGCCAGGACTAGCGGGGGGACGTCGGATACGCAGTATTTT.